The source of this T cell receptor (beta chain) is a study of T cells in Graves' hyperthyroidism and ophthalmopathy (dated by TCRdb to about 2019). At the level of the whole study: Peripheral blood was collected at initial diagnosis, before any treatment. To identify distinguishing TCR V-J signatures, a discovery cohort of some 100 patients was used, comprising approximately 40 with Graves' ophthalmopathy and 55 to 65 with stable Graves' hyperthyroidism. Prospective prediction of ophthalmopathy was tested in an independent validation cohort consisting of 18 to 20 hyperthyroidism patients and about 17 patients who later progressed to ophthalmopathy. The 100 discovery patients were randomly split 7:3 into training and test sets. The study also compared thyroid tissue and blood T-cell repertoires from about 6 Graves' hyperthyroidism patients. After sampling, hyperthyroidism patients received methimazole starting at 30 mg daily, and ophthalmopathy patients received high-dose intravenous methylprednisolone. The paper reports TCR Vbeta CDR3 sequencing of about 140 peripheral blood samples: 43 ophthalmopathy, around 80 hyperthyroidism and roughly 17 progressor patients. Study-wide findings and limitations: Blood samples also contained most of the expanded thyroid clonotypes (frequency above 0.001), which suggests that blood repertoires may reflect thyroid immune responses. In validation, progression to ophthalmopathy was predicted by the model with about 70% sensitivity and 72% to 85% specificity, a median of around 5.9 months before onset. Sample size was not statistically predetermined, and blinding of investigators to group allocation was not performed. In cross-validation, a model built on a 13 V-J signature told ophthalmopathy apart from stable hyperthyroidism with just under 90% sensitivity and around 84% specificity, and in testing the same model reached 80%/75%.

The TCR beta CDR3 regions were amplified from RNA transcripts. For the first round of RT-PCR on the TCR CDR3, the HTBI primer set was used together with the Qiagen OneStep RT-PCR kit. A second multiplex PCR round built the libraries, followed by size selection and purification. Sequencing of the libraries was done on an Illumina HiSeq2000 using paired-end 100 bp reads. Regarding the original processing steps: SOAPnuke was used to process the raw data, with reads discarded if the reads contained adapters or uncalled bases, had a mean Phred below 15, or lacked an exact constant-primer or identifier match. COPE v1.2.5 was used to merge high-quality paired reads, and clonotypes were defined as unique nucleotide sequences. MiTCR v1.1 was used to align the clonotypes against IMGT TRBV, TRBD and TRBJ reference segments. Only V-J combinations with frequency above 0.0001, covering 99% to 99.2% of repertoires, were analysed. The TCS score was defined as F50 (clonal expansion) divided by E x V (chaos), with BLOSUM62-based TCRdist calculated between CDR3 peptides within each V-J. Welch's t-statistics and random forest reduced around 510 V-J features to around 14, which were used in a naive Bayes classifier (R e1071). In-frame beta chains were kept once TCRdb had trimmed the public reads at Q25 with fastp and called clones with MiXCR. Every CDR3 protein is listed once, alongside the most common genes and DNA of its rows. What appears here as the V and J calls and clone size reflects TCRdb's work, not the paper's. For this sample there are about 530,000 distinct CDR3 sequences; 17% appear just once. The biggest ten clones account for 15% to 20% of the sample.

In the ophthalmopathy patients, disease was moderately to severely active, with a Clinical Activity Score of 3 or more, a NOSPECS grade of 4 or more, and a duration of less than 3 months. Any patient with an uncontrolled infection, another autoimmune disease, pregnancy or lactation was excluded. Diagnoses were established on the basis of clinical symptoms, serum thyroxine and TRAb, thyroid ultrasound, and orbital computed tomography. PBMCs were isolated from 10 ml of fresh peripheral blood by Ficoll-Paque density gradient centrifugation. Trizol reagent was used to extract total RNA, and RNA quality was then checked on an Agilent 2100 Bioanalyzer. Points on this clonotype: The antigen it recognizes is unknown. No much larger clone exists at a distance of one base, and base qualities are not known.

The clonotype was recovered from a woman aged 18-29 years with Graves' ophthalmopathy. The sequenced sample was blood.

The bases read TGTGCCAGTAGTCGTCCCGGGACAGGGGTCCCTGAAGCTTTCTTT. Its protein product is CASSRPGTGVPEAFF. The chain employs TRBV19 and TRBJ1-1; a stretch of 10 junction bases matches TRBD1. CDR1 and CDR2, per the germline V gene (reference sequence), are LNHDA and SQIVND. The germline V end is reduced by 5 bases and the J end by 6 bases; junction bases left unmatched: 9. Including cysteine and phenylalanine, the CDR3 has 15 amino acids. Kept here is only the CDR3 DNA, which spans 45 bases and is read in frame from base 1.